The 5 T cell receptor beta chains below come from one sample, sequenced in a study of blood T cell repertoires in COVID-19. Produced via immunoSEQ multiplex PCR; TCRdb's table is partial and in-frame only. The table includes fewer than 350,000 clones, around 89% detected once. Material: PBMCs or T cells enriched from blood (not recorded which). The receptors come from a woman between 35 and 50 years old who had recovered from COVID-19.

This chain links TRBV19 with TRBJ1-5; perhaps TRBD1 as D (6 bases). The CDR3 is 15 amino acids. Per germline, CDR1 LNHDA and CDR2 SQIVND (reference sequence). V lost 5 bases, J lost 1 base, and 12 bases lay in between. The chain's CDR3 is CASSPKQGSNQPQHF. Written as DNA, the CDR3 is TGTGCCAGTAGTCCAAAACAGGGAAGCAATCAGCCCCAGCATTTT. The full variable domain, its missing parts supplied by reference TRBV19 and TRBJ1-5, is DGGITQSPKYLFRKEGQNVTLSCEQNLNHDAMYWYRQDPGQGLRLIYYSQIVNDFQKGDIAEGYSVSREKKESFPLTVTSAQKNPTAFYLCASSPKQGSNQPQHFGDGTRLSIL.

The chain is built from TRBV14 and TRBJ1-2; D uncertain. Germline lookup yields CDR1 SGHDN and CDR2 FVKESK. Between the trimmed V and J ends, which lost 1 base and 0 bases, there was a span of 6 bases. CDR3 length: 14 residues. CDR3 nucleotide sequence: TGTGCCAGCAGCCAAGGTGGAGCTAACTATGGCTACACCTTC. Translating gives CASSQGGANYGYTF. The full variable domain, its missing parts supplied by reference TRBV14 and TRBJ1-2, is EAGVTQFPSHSVIEKGQTVTLRCDPISGHDNLYWYRRVMGKEIKFLLHFVKESKQDESGMPNNRFLAERTGGTYSTLKVQPAELEDSGVYFCASSQGGANYGYTFGSGTRLTVV.

This sequence joins TRBV11-3 and TRBJ2-1, with D uncertain. V was shortened by 3 bases and J by 2 bases, with 17 bases between the two germline ends. Looked up from germline, CDR1 is SGHNT and CDR2 is YENEEA. The CDR3 runs 17 residues. CDR3 coding DNA: TGTGCCAGCAGCTTCAGATCGCGGAACCAAACCTACAATGAGCAGTTCTTC. Translated, it gives CASSFRSRNQTYNEQFF.

The chain combines TRBV4-3 with TRBJ2-7, with 10 bases lining up with TRBD1. The CDR3 extends over 14 amino acids. V trimming: 1 base; J trimming: 5 bases; junction bases outside the gene matches: 2. Looked up from germline, CDR1 is LGHNA and CDR2 is YSLEER. For the CDR3, the DNA is TGCGCCAGCAGCCAAGGGACAGGGGGGGACGAGCAGTACTTC. Its protein is CASSQGTGGDEQYF.

Only a few counts were recorded for this clone. The rearrangement links TRBV6-6 to TRBJ2-7; a weak D match, TRBD1 (5 bases). Trimming took off 2 bases at V and 2 bases at J, with 7 bases between the two ends. The CDR3 runs to 13 residues. Germline values: CDR1 MNHNY, CDR2 SVGAGI (reference sequence). The CDR3 DNA sequence: TGTGCCAGCAGTTACGAGGACACCTACGAGCAGTACTTC. It translates to CASSYEDTYEQYF.